Listed here are 11 T cell receptor beta chains from one sample, sequenced in a study of T cell changes during pregnancy in multiple sclerosis. Using immunoSEQ multiplex PCR, the repertoire was profiled, and TCRdb retains in-frame clones only, with some absent. The sample consists of about 60,000 clones, about 91% of them appearing once. The starting material was CD4+ T cells from peripheral blood mononuclear cells, obtained in the first trimester of pregnancy. Receptors originate from a female donor with multiple sclerosis, enrolled in a pregnancy study.

This clone was detected only once. The CDR3 bases are TGTGCCACCAGCCGACAGTATAATCAGCCCCAGCATTTT. Translation: CATSRQYNQPQHF. This chain links TRBV15 with TRBJ1-5; maybe TRBD1 (5 bases). Per the germline V gene, CDR1 is LNHNV and CDR2 is YYDKDF (reference sequence). Trimming removed 5 bases at V and 4 bases at J, with 9 bases between. CDR3 length: 13 residues.

The rearrangement uses TRBV11-3 and TRBJ1-3, with D possibly matching TRBD1 (6 bases). In germline, CDR1 is SGHNT, CDR2 YENEEA. Trimming took 4 bases from V and 8 from J, leaving 15 bases between them. This CDR3 region has 14 residues. Here the CDR3 reads CASSSRGERDTIYF. In DNA form, the CDR3 reads TGTGCCAGCAGCTCCAGGGGAGAAAGAGACACCATATATTTT.

This CDR3 is CASSLSGGAMYNEQFF. The CDR3 nucleotides read TGTGCCAGCAGCCTTAGCGGGGGGGCCATGTACAATGAGCAGTTCTTC. This chain connects TRBV4-2 to TRBJ2-1, with TRBD2 matching 11 bases. Germline V gene data show CDR1 as LGHNA and CDR2 as YNFKEQ. The V gene end was trimmed by 4 bases and the J gene end by 4 bases; junction bases not matched to a gene: 6. This CDR3 has 16 amino acids.

V usage is TRBV5-4 and J usage is TRBJ2-7, with a weak D call TRBD2 (7 bases). The V and J ends lost 4 bases and 1 base respectively, with 18 bases between them. CDR1 SGHNT and CDR2 YYREEE come from the germline V gene (reference sequence). The CDR3 runs 16 residues. The CDR3 region is CASSQDPGGQSYEQYF. DNA of the CDR3: TGTGCCAGCAGCCAAGATCCGGGAGGACAGTCCTACGAGCAGTACTTC.

The chain links TRBV6-5 to TRBJ1-3, with TRBD1 matching over 7 bases. The J segment lost 0 bases and the V segment lost 4 bases, leaving 3 bases of the junction unmatched. The CDR3 spans 15 residues. CDR1 and CDR2 (germline): MNHEY, SVGAGI. The CDR3 bases are TGTGCCAGCAGTTGGGGACAGCTCTCTGGAAACACCATATATTTT. As protein: CASSWGQLSGNTIYF.

The V gene is TRBV18, the J gene TRBJ2-3; 13 bases map to TRBD2. The CDR3 spans 15 residues. CDR1 is KGHSH and CDR2 is LQKENI in the germline V gene. J lost 6 bases, V lost 3 bases, and 3 bases had no gene match. The CDR3 DNA follows: TGTGCCAGCTCACCCACTAGCGGGGGGGCTGATACGCAGTATTTT. It codes for CASSPTSGGADTQYF.

The genes are TRBV14 and TRBJ1-2, with D unclear. The CDR3 runs 14 residues. Looked up from germline, CDR1 is SGHDN and CDR2 is FVKESK. The V end lost 4 bases, the J end lost 3 bases, and 12 bases lay between the germline ends. DNA of the CDR3: TGTGCCAGCAGCCCAAACAACGCTGACTATGGCTACACCTTC. Protein product: CASSPNNADYGYTF.

The chain is built from TRBV9 and TRBJ2-7; maybe TRBD2 (7 bases). The CDR3 spans 14 residues. Between the trimmed V and J ends, which lost 2 bases and 4 bases, there was a span of 13 bases. CDR1 is SGDLS and CDR2 is YYNGEE in the germline V gene. The CDR3 bases are TGTGCCAGCAGCGTGAGGGGGGGAGGTTACGAGCAGTACTTC. Amino acid sequence: CASSVRGGGYEQYF.

This chain connects TRBV7-2 to TRBJ2-7, with D tentatively TRBD1 (6 bases). The CDR3 is 13 amino acids. Trimming stripped 0 bases from V and 6 bases from J, with 9 bases between. Germline lookup yields CDR1 SGHTA and CDR2 FQGNSA. This CDR3 is CASSLAQGGEQYF. The DNA for the CDR3 is TGTGCCAGCAGCTTAGCACAGGGTGGCGAGCAGTACTTC.

About this clone: Compared with germline, one end of the junction differs, possibly owing to a read error. The chain couples TRBV9 to TRBJ2-7; perhaps TRBD1 as D (6 bases). The germline V gene has CDR1 SGDLS and CDR2 YYNGEE. This CDR3 contains 15 residues. This CDR3 reads CVSSGQTGHSYEQYF. CDR3 nucleotides: TGTGTCAGCAGCGGACAAACAGGGCATTCCTACGAGCAGTACTTC.

Only a few counts were recorded for this clone. J is TRBJ1-6 and V is TRBV19; 7 nucleotides agree with TRBD1. This CDR3 has 15 residues. The V gene's germline CDR1 is LNHDA and CDR2 SQIVND (reference sequence). Germline trimming cut 5 bases from V and 7 bases from J; bases unmatched to any gene: 8. The CDR3 protein is CASSRNRGWNSPLHF. CDR3 bases: TGTGCCAGTAGTCGTAACAGGGGCTGGAATTCACCCCTCCACTTT.